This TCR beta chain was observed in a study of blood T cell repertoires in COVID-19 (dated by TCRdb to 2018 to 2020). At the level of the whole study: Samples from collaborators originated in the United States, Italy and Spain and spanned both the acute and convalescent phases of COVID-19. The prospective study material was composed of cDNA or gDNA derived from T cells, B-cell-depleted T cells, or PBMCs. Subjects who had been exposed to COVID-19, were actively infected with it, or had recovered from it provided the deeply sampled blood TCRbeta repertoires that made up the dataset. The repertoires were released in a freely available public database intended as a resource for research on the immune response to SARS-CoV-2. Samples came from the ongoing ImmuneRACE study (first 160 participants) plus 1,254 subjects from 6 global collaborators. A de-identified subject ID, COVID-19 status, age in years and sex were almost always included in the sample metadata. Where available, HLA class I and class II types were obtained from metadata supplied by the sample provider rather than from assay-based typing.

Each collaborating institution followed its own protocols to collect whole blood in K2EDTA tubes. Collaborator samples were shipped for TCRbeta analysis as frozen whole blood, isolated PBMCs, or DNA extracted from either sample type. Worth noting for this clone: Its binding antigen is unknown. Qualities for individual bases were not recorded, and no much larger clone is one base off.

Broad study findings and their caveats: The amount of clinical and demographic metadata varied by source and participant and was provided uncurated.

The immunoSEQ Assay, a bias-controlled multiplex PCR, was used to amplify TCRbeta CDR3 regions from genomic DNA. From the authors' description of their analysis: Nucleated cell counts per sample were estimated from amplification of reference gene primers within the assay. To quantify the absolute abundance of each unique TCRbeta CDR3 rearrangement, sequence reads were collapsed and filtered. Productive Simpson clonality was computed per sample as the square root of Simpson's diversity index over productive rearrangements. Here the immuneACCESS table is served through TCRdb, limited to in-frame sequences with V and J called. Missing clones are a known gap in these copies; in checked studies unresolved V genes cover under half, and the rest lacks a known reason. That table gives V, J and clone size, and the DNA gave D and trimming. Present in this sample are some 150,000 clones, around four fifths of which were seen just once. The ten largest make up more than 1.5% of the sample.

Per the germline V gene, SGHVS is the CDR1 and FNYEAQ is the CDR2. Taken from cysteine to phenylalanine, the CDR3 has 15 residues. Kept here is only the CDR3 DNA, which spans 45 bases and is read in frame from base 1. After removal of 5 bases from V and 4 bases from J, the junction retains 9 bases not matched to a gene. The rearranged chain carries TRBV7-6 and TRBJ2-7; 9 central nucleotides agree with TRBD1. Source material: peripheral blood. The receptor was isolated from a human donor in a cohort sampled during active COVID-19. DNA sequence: TGTGCCAGCAGCGCCGGGACAGGGTTACAGTACGAGCAGTACTTC. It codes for CASSAGTGLQYEQYF.